The clone carrying this TCR beta chain was seen at least ten times. Its antigen is still unknown. CDR1 and CDR2 (germline): MNHNS, SASEGT. The CDR3 covers 16 residues. Losses at the gene ends were 4 bases for V and 5 bases for J; bases not matched to a gene: 7. TCRdb itself ran the 5' RACE reads through MiXCR, one entry per CDR3 protein. Counted here are 82,000 or so distinct CDR3 sequences, roughly 12% occurring once; the ten biggest clones make up approximately 4.6%. This record comes from a study of spatial heterogeneity in lung cancer. Study as a whole: More than eight raw reads, on average, carried each unique TCR and UMI combination. Whole-study results and caveats: Ubiquitous expanded tumor TCRs surfaced in blood more at resection than they did at follow-up.

Time point denoted: sample taken at primary tumor resection. Sequencing was performed on whole RNA extracted from tumor and nontumor lung tissue, or from frozen PBMC, and the material was left unsorted. The J gene is TRBJ2-5, the V gene TRBV6-1, with 13 positions matching TRBD2. The source was PBMCs, collected at surgery. This TCR came from a male donor with early-stage non-small cell lung cancer. The CDR3 DNA sequence: TGTGCCAGCAGTGCATTGACTAGCGGGGGGACGGAGACCCAGTACTTC. Translating it yields CASSALTSGGTETQYF.